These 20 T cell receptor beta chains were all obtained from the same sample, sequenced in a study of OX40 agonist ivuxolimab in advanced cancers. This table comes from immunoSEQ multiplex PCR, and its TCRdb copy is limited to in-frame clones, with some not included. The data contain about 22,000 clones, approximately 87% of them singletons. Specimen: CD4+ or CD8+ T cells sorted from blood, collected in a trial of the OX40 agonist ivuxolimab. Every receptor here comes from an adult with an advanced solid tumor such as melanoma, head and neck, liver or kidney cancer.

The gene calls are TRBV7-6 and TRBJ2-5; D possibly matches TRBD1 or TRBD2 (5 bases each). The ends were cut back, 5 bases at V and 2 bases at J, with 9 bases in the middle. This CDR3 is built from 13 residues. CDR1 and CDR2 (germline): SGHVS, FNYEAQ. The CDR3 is CASSMGRQETQYF. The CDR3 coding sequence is TGTGCCAGCAGCATGGGACGACAAGAGACCCAGTACTTC.

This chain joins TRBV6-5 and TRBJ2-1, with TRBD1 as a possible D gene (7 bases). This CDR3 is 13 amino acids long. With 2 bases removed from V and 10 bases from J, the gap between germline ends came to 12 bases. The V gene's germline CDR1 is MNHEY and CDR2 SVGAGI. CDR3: CASSYQGGTEQFF. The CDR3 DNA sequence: TGTGCCAGCAGTTACCAGGGGGGAACGGAGCAGTTCTTC.

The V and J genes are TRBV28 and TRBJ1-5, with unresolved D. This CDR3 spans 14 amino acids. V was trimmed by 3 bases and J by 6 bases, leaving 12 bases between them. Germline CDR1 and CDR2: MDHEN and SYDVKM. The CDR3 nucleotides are TGTGCCAGCAGTTTTGGAGGGTTCGCTCAGCCCCAGCATTTT. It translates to CASSFGGFAQPQHF.

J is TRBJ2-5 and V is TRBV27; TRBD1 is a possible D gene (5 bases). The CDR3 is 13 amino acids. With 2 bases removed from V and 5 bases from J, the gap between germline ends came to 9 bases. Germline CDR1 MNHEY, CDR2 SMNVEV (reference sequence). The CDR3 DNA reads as TGTGCCAGCAGTTTAACAGGTGTGGAGACCCAGTACTTC. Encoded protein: CASSLTGVETQYF.

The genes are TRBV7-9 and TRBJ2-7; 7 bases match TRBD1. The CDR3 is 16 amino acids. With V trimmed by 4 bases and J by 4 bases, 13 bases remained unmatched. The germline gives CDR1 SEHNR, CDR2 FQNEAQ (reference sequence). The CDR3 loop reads CASSSLDLGQPYEQYF. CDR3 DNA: TGTGCCAGCAGCTCCCTTGACCTGGGACAGCCTTACGAGCAGTACTTC.

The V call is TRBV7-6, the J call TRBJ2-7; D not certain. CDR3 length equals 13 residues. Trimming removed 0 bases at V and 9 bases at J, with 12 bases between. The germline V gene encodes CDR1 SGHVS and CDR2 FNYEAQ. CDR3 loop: CASSLAYKGWQYF. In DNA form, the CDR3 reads TGTGCCAGCAGCTTAGCGTACAAAGGTTGGCAGTACTTC.

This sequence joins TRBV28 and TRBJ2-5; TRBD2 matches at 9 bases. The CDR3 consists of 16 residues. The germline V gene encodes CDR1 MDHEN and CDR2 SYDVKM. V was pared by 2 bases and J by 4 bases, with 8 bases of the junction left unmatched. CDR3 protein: CASSLLQLAGAETQYF. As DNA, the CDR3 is TGTGCCAGCAGTTTACTCCAATTAGCGGGAGCAGAGACCCAGTACTTC.

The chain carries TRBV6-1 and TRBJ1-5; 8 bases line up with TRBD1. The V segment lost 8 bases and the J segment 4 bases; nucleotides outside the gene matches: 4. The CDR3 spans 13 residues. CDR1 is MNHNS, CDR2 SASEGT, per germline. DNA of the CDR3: TGTGCCAGCCGGGACAGGAATAATCAGCCCCAGCATTTT. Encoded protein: CASRDRNNQPQHF.

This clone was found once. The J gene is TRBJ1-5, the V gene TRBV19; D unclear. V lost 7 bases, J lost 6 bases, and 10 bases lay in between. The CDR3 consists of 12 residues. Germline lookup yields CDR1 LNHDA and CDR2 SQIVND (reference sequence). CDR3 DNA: TGTGCCAGTACGATCACGGGTCAGCCCCAGCATTTT. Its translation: CASTITGQPQHF.

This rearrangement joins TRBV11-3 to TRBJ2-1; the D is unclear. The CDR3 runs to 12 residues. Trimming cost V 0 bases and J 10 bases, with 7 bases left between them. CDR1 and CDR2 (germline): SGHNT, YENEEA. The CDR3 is CASSLDTREQFF. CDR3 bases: TGTGCCAGCAGCTTAGATACGCGGGAGCAGTTCTTC.

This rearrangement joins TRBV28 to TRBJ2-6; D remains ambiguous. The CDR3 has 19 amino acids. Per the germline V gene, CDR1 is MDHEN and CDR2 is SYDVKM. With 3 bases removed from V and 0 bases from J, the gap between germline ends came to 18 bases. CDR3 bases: TGTGCCAGCAGTTTCGAGTGGGGTCGGTGGAGCTCTGGGGCCAACGTCCTGACTTTC. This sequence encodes CASSFEWGRWSSGANVLTF.

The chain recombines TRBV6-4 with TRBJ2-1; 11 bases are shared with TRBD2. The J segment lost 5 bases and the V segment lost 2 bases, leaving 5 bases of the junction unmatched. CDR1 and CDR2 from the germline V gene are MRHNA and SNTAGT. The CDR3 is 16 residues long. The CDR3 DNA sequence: TGTGCCAGCAGTGACAAAGGGACTAGCGGTAACAATGAGCAGTTCTTC. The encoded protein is CASSDKGTSGNNEQFF.

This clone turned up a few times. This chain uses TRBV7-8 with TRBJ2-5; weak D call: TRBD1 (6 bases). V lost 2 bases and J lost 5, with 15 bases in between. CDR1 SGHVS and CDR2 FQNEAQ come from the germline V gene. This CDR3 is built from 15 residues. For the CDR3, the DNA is TGTGCCAGCAGCTTAAGCGGACAGTTCCGCGAGACCCAGTACTTC. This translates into CASSLSGQFRETQYF.

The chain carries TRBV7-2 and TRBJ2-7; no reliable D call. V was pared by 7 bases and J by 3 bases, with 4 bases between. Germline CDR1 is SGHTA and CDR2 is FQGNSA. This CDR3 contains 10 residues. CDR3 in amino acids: CASKGYEQYF. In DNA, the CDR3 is TGTGCCAGCAAGGGCTACGAGCAGTACTTC.

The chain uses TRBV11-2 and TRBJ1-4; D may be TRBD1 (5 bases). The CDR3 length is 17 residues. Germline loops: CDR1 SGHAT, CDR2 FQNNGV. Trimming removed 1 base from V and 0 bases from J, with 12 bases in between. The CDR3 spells CASSLVYRPSTNEKLFF. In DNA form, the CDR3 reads TGTGCCAGCAGCTTAGTATACAGGCCCTCAACTAATGAAAAACTGTTTTTT. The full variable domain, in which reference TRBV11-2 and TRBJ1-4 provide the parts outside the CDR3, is EAGVAQSPRYKIIEKRQSVAFWCNPISGHATLYWYQQILGQGPKLLIQFQNNGVVDDSQLPKDRFSAERLKGVDSTLKIQPAKLEDSAVYLCASSLVYRPSTNEKLFFGSGTQLSVL.

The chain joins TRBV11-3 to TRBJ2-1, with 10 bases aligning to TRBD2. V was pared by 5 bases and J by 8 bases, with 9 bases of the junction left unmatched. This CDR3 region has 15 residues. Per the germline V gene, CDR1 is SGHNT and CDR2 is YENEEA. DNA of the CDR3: TGTGCCAGCAGCCCCTACTCCGGGACTAGCGATGAGCAGTTCTTC. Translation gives CASSPYSGTSDEQFF.

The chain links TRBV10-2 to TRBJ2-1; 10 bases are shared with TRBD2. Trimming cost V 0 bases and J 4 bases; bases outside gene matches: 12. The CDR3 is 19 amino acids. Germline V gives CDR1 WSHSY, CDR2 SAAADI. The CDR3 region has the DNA TGCGCCAGCAGTGAGTCAGCTAGCGGGGGATCAAGGGGTTACAATGAGCAGTTCTTC. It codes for CASSESASGGSRGYNEQFF.

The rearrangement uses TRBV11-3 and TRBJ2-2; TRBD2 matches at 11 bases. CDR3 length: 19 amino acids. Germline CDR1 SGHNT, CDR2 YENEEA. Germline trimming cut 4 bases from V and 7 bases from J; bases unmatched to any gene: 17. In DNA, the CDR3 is TGTGCCAGCAGCTCCCTCCCCGGGACTAGCGGCCAGGGTCACGGGGAGCTGTTTTTT. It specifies CASSSLPGTSGQGHGELFF.

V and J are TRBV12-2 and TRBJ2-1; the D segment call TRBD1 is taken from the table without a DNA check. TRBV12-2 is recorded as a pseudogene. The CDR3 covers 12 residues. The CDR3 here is CASRFYWGLQFF. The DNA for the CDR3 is TGTGCAAGTCGCTTTTACTGGGGCTTGCAGTTCTTC.

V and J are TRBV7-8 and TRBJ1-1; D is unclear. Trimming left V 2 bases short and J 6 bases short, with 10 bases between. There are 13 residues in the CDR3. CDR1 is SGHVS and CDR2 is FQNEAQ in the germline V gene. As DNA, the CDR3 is TGTGCCAGCAGCTTAATGGGGTTGGCTGAAGCTTTCTTT. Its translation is CASSLMGLAEAFF.